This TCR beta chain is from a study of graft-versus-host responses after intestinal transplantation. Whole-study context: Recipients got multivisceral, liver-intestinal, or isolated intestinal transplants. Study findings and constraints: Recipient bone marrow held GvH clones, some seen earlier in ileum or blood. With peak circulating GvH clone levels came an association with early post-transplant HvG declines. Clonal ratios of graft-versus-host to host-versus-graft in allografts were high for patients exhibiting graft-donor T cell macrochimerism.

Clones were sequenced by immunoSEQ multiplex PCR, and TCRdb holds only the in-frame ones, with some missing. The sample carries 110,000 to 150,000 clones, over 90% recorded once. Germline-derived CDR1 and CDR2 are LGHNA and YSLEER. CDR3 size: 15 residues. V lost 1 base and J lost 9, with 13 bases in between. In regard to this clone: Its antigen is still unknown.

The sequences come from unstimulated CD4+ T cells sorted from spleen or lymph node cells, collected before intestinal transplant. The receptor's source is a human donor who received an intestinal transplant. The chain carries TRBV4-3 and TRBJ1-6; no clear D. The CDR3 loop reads CASSQVSAGGSPLHF. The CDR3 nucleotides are TGCGCCAGCAGCCAAGTTTCCGCAGGAGGTTCACCCCTCCACTTT.